These T cell receptor beta chains were read from a single sample in a study of cytomegalovirus exposure and HLA in healthy donors. Profiled with immunoSEQ multiplex PCR; TCRdb holds only in-frame clones, not every one. The sample is made up of around 200,000 clones, and the top ten hold about 1% of it. Sequences were obtained from PBMCs. The origin of the receptors is a girl under 10 years old in good health and CMV-seropositive. CDR3s include the opening cysteine and the closing phenylalanine or tryptophan. The order of the fields is CDR3 DNA, CDR3 protein, D gene, V gene, CDR3 length, J gene. D genes are given only for firm matches.

CDR3nt: TGTGCCAGCTCACCTACTAGTGTCAACAATGAGCAGTTCTTC
CDR3aa: CASSPTSVNNEQFF
d_gene: -
v_gene: TRBV18
len: 14
j_gene: TRBJ2-1

CDR3nt: TGTGCTAGTGGTTTGGGAGGTTCGGACAGGGTTGTTGGGGACTATGGCTACACCTTC
CDR3aa: CASGLGGSDRVVGDYGYTF
d_gene: TRBD1
v_gene: TRBV12-5
len: 19
j_gene: TRBJ1-2

CDR3nt: TGTGCCAGCAGCTTAGAGGTGGGAAGACTAGCCGGAACGGCGCAGTATTTT
CDR3aa: CASSLEVGRLAGTAQYF
d_gene: TRBD2
v_gene: TRBV7-2
len: 17
j_gene: TRBJ2-3

CDR3nt: TGTGCCAGCAGTGAATCCAGCGGGAGTTTAGGTTCCTACGAGCAGTACTTC
CDR3aa: CASSESSGSLGSYEQYF
d_gene: TRBD2
v_gene: TRBV2
len: 17
j_gene: TRBJ2-7

CDR3nt: TGCGCCAGCAGCGATGGACTAGCGGGAGGGAGGAGTGAGCAGTTCTTC
CDR3aa: CASSDGLAGGRSEQFF
d_gene: TRBD2
v_gene: TRBV5-1
len: 16
j_gene: TRBJ2-1

CDR3nt: TGTGCCAGCAGCTTAGGGGCCGGGACAGGGGGTACCGGGGAGCTGTTTTTT
CDR3aa: CASSLGAGTGGTGELFF
d_gene: TRBD1
v_gene: TRBV7-6
len: 17
j_gene: TRBJ2-2

CDR3nt: TGCGCCAGCAGCTTGGCCAGGCAGTTTGGCACAGATACGCAGTATTTT
CDR3aa: CASSLARQFGTDTQYF
d_gene: -
v_gene: TRBV5-1
len: 16
j_gene: TRBJ2-3

CDR3nt: TGTGCCAGCAGCGAGGTGTATGGCTACACCTTC
CDR3aa: CASSEVYGYTF
d_gene: -
v_gene: TRBV28
len: 11
j_gene: TRBJ1-2

CDR3nt: TGTGCCAGCAGCTCCGGACTAGCGGGAGCCAATGAGCAGTTCTTC
CDR3aa: CASSSGLAGANEQFF
d_gene: TRBD2
v_gene: TRBV7-3
len: 15
j_gene: TRBJ2-1

CDR3nt: TGTGCCAGCGACTCCTACAGGGGCCCAAATCAGCCCCAGCATTTT
CDR3aa: CASDSYRGPNQPQHF
d_gene: TRBD1
v_gene: TRBV28
len: 15
j_gene: TRBJ1-5

CDR3nt: TGTGCCAGCAGTTTATCAAGGGGTTATATGAGCAATCAGCCCCAGCATTTT
CDR3aa: CASSLSRGYMSNQPQHF
d_gene: -
v_gene: TRBV28
len: 17
j_gene: TRBJ1-5

CDR3nt: TGTGCCAGCAGCTTAGTCGCGCAGGGGGCGGGTAATTCACCCCTCCACTTT
CDR3aa: CASSLVAQGAGNSPLHF
d_gene: TRBD1
v_gene: TRBV7-6
len: 17
j_gene: TRBJ1-6

CDR3nt: TGCGCCAGCAGCCCCAGGAAGGACACTGAAGCTTTCTTT
CDR3aa: CASSPRKDTEAFF
d_gene: -
v_gene: TRBV4-1
len: 13
j_gene: TRBJ1-1

CDR3nt: TGTGCCAGCAGTGAGTCCGGGAAGGCCTACGAGCAGTACTTC
CDR3aa: CASSESGKAYEQYF
d_gene: -
v_gene: TRBV6-1
len: 14
j_gene: TRBJ2-7

CDR3nt: TGTGCCAGTCATCAAGGCCTAGCGCTCACAGATACGCAGTATTTT
CDR3aa: CASHQGLALTDTQYF
d_gene: -
v_gene: TRBV28
len: 15
j_gene: TRBJ2-3

CDR3nt: TGTGCCAGTAGTATGAAACTAGCGGGAGCCTACGAGCAGTACTTC
CDR3aa: CASSMKLAGAYEQYF
d_gene: TRBD2
v_gene: TRBV19
len: 15
j_gene: TRBJ2-7

CDR3nt: TGTGCCAGCAGCTCTCCGGGACAGGGGAGATACGAGCAGTACTTC
CDR3aa: CASSSPGQGRYEQYF
d_gene: TRBD1
v_gene: TRBV5-4
len: 15
j_gene: TRBJ2-7

CDR3nt: TGCGCCAGCAGGCTAGCGGGAGGAGAGACCCAGTACTTC
CDR3aa: CASRLAGGETQYF
d_gene: TRBD2
v_gene: TRBV10-2
len: 13
j_gene: TRBJ2-5

CDR3nt: TGTGCCAGCTCACCAGGAGGAGCCTCAGAGACCCAGTACTTC
CDR3aa: CASSPGGASETQYF
d_gene: -
v_gene: TRBV18
len: 14
j_gene: TRBJ2-5